A single TCR beta chain is shown here with its context. Its cognate antigen is unknown. Constant-segment primers and 5'RACE yielded cDNA libraries for TCR alpha and TCR beta, each carrying sample barcodes and UMIs. TCRdb re-derived calls from the 5' RACE reads in MiXCR, one entry per CDR3 protein. The sample records over 120,000 distinct CDR3 sequences, about 23% being singletons. The source of the sample is a study of T-cell memory formation after mild COVID-19. Turning to the study itself: For the most part, TCR clusters were specific to one donor. Study-level results: Day 37-peaking second-wave clones had unconfirmed SARS-CoV-2 specificity. Contracting clones from day 15 to 85 had balanced CD4/CD8; later expanders favoured CD4+.

Trimming pared 4 bases from V and 3 bases from J, leaving 13 bases between. Germline assignment: CDR1 KGHSH and CDR2 LQKENI. This CDR3 spans 15 amino acids. V usage is TRBV18 and J usage is TRBJ1-5; the D is unclear. This receptor was identified in an adult woman who had mild COVID-19 (a few samples of this study predate the infection). Cell type and time point are not known. Sequenced input: PBMCs or a T cell subset sorted from them (not recorded which). The CDR3 here is CASSQTWEINQPQHF. The CDR3 nucleotides read TGTGCCAGCTCACAAACCTGGGAAATCAATCAGCCCCAGCATTTT.